The TCR beta chain under discussion was sequenced for a study of blood T cell repertoires in COVID-19. Across the study: There were acute and convalescent COVID-19 samples, and they came from the United States, Italy and Spain.

Germline CDR1 SGHTA, CDR2 FQGNSA. The CDR3 extends over 15 amino acids. The V end lost 3 bases, the J end lost 5 bases, and 14 bases lay between the germline ends. Authors' processing steps: Using reference gene primer amplification, nucleated cell counts were estimated. Produced via immunoSEQ multiplex PCR; TCRdb's table is partial and in-frame only. The V and J calls and clone size are taken from that table; D and trimming were inferred from the DNA. The sample yields 300,000 to 400,000 clones, about nine tenths seen once. The sequence came from a woman in her sixties or seventies with COVID-19, enrolled during active disease. The specimen sequenced was peripheral blood. The chain has TRBV7-2 and TRBJ1-5; D is uncertain. CDR3 protein: CASSFTAGNDQPQHF. As DNA, the CDR3 is TGTGCCAGCAGCTTCACCGCCGGGAACGATCAGCCCCAGCATTTT.